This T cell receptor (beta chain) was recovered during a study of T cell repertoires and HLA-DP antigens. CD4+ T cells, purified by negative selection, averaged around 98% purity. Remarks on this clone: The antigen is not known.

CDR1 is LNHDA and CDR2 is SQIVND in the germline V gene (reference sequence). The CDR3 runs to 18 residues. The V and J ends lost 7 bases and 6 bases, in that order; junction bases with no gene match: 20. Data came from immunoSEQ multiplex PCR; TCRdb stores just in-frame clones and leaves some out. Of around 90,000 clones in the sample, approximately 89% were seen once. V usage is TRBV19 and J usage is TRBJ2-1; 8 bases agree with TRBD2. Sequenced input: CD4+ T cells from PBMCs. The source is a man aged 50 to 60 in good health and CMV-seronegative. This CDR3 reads CASTSRVLAENPINEQFF. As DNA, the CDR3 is TGTGCCAGTACTTCTAGGGTACTAGCGGAGAACCCCATCAATGAGCAGTTCTTC.